The rows below give T cell receptor beta chains drawn from one sample of a study of T-cell memory formation after mild COVID-19. TCRdb re-called the 5' RACE reads with MiXCR, one entry per CDR3 protein. The sample includes about 360,000 distinct CDR3 sequences, approximately 14% seen only once; the top ten take less than 25%. Sequenced sample: PBMCs or a T cell subset sorted from them (not recorded which). These receptors all stem from a man between 18 and 29 years old who had mild COVID-19 (a few samples of this study predate the infection). Cell type and time point are not known. CDR3s include the opening cysteine and the closing phenylalanine or tryptophan. The D gene is left open where the match is weak. Clone size is shown for a subset of rows, as once, few, many or a class of expanded clone.

j_gene | abundance | d_gene | v_gene | CDR3nt | CDR3aa
TRBJ1-4 | . | . | TRBV4-1 | TGCGCCAGCAGGGGAGGGGATTACGAAAAACTGTTTTTT | CASRGGDYEKLFF
TRBJ2-3 | few | TRBD1 | TRBV5-1 | TGCGCCAGCAGCCCGGGACAGTTAAAGTCCCTGAGGGATACGCAGTATTTT | CASSPGQLKSLRDTQYF
TRBJ2-3 | . | . | TRBV15 | TGTGCCACCGGCACCGGGACTCCTGCGCAGTATTTT | CATGTGTPAQYF
TRBJ2-1 | . | . | TRBV27 | TGTGCCAGCAGTTCTCTGACTAGGGGCTCCTACAATGAGCAGTTCTTC | CASSSLTRGSYNEQFF
TRBJ1-1 | . | . | TRBV6-5 | TGTGCCAGCAGTTACAATCGGCTACTGAACACTGAAGCTTTCTTT | CASSYNRLLNTEAFF
TRBJ2-7 | . | TRBD2 | TRBV6-5 | TGTGCCAAGGGCTATTGGAAACTAGCGGGGGTCGTCGAGCAGTACTTC | CAKGYWKLAGVVEQYF
TRBJ2-7 | . | . | TRBV4-2 | TGTGCCAGCAGCCAAGAGTCGGAGCCCGAGCAGTACTTC | CASSQESEPEQYF
TRBJ2-5 | . | TRBD2 | TRBV3-1 | TGTGCCAGCAGCCAAGTCCTGGAGCGGGGGGGCTTAGAGACCCAGTACTTC | CASSQVLERGGLETQYF
TRBJ2-4 | . | . | TRBV5-1 | TGCGCCAGCAGCTTGCTTACGGGAGAAGACATTCAGTACTTC | CASSLLTGEDIQYF
TRBJ1-3 | . | TRBD1 | TRBV29-1 | TGCAGCGCCGGCGGACAGGGCGCAAACACCATATATTTT | CSAGGQGANTIYF
TRBJ1-4 | . | . | TRBV20-1 | TGCAGTGCTAGATATACGGAGGATGAAAAACTGTTTTTT | CSARYTEDEKLFF
TRBJ2-1 | many | TRBD1 | TRBV3-1 | TGTGCCAGCAGCTCAGGGGGCCGGGAGCAGTTCTTC | CASSSGGREQFF
TRBJ2-3 | . | TRBD2 | TRBV20-1 | TGCAGTGCTAGAGCTTTGGAGCGGGGGGGCCTCCCTCGAGATACGCAGTATTTT | CSARALERGGLPRDTQYF
TRBJ2-5 | many | . | TRBV18 | TGTGCCAGCAGCGCTCAAGAGACCCAGTACTTC | CASSAQETQYF
TRBJ2-6 | . | TRBD2 | TRBV6-2/TRBV6-3 | TGTGCCGGGACTACCCGGGTCGCCAACGTCCTGACTTTC | CAGTTRVANVLTF
TRBJ1-2 | few | . | TRBV6-2/TRBV6-3 | TGTGCCAGCAGTTACCACGGTCGGACAGATTCTTCAGGAGGGTATGGCTACACCTTC | CASSYHGRTDSSGGYGYTF
TRBJ1-2 | . | . | TRBV7-2 | TGTGCCAGCAGCTTAGTAGGGGGTCTCTTTTATGGCTACACCTTC | CASSLVGGLFYGYTF
TRBJ1-2 | few | TRBD1 | TRBV5-6 | TGTGCCAGCAGCACCGCCGACAGGGGAGGCTACACCTTC | CASSTADRGGYTF
TRBJ2-6 | . | . | TRBV7-9 | TGTGCCAGCAGCTGGACGGGCGGCGCTGGGGCCAACGTCCTGACTTTC | CASSWTGGAGANVLTF
TRBJ1-1 | many | . | TRBV4-2 | TGTGCCAGCAGCCAAGGCACAGAGAACACTGAAGCTTTCTTT | CASSQGTENTEAFF
TRBJ2-3 | many | TRBD2 | TRBV6-5 | TGTGCCAGCAGTTACTCGATAGCGGGGGGCACAGATACGCAGTATTTT | CASSYSIAGGTDTQYF
TRBJ2-1 | many | TRBD1 | TRBV3-1 | TGTGCCAGCGCTGGACAGGGGATCGGGAATGAGCAGTTCTTC | CASAGQGIGNEQFF
TRBJ2-5 | few | . | TRBV12-3/TRBV12-4 | TGTGCCAGCAGGCGTGGGCTTCAAGAGACCCAGTACTTC | CASRRGLQETQYF
TRBJ1-1 | few | . | TRBV18 | TGTGCCAGCTCACTAAATGGAGGGGGGCGCGGAACCACTGAAGCTTTCTTT | CASSLNGGGRGTTEAFF
TRBJ2-1 | many | TRBD2 | TRBV5-1 | TGCGCCAGCAGCCTACGACTAGCGGGGGATAACGACAATGAGCAGTTCTTC | CASSLRLAGDNDNEQFF
TRBJ2-5 | . | TRBD2 | TRBV7-9 | TGTGCCAGCAGCTTAGACGGTGCGGGAGGGAGGACCCAGTACTTC | CASSLDGAGGRTQYF
TRBJ2-3 | once | . | TRBV19 | TGTGCCAGTAAGAGGGACGTCACAGATACGCAGTATTTT | CASKRDVTDTQYF
TRBJ2-1 | many | TRBD1 | TRBV27 | TGTGCCAGCAGTCGACAGGGGGGCTCCTACAATGAGCAGTTCTTC | CASSRQGGSYNEQFF
TRBJ2-7 | . | . | TRBV4-1 | TGCGCCAGCAGCCTAGCCGCAGGGGTGGGCGAGCAGTACTTC | CASSLAAGVGEQYF
TRBJ1-6 | few | TRBD1 | TRBV20-1 | TGCAGTGCTCGCGCCCGACAGGGGAATAATTCACCCCTCCACTTT | CSARARQGNNSPLHF
TRBJ2-1 | many | TRBD2 | TRBV7-3 | TGTGCCAGCAGCTTAACCATGGGACTAGCGGGGGAGGGCATGGGAGATGAGCAGTTCTTC | CASSLTMGLAGEGMGDEQFF
TRBJ2-1 | many | . | TRBV18 | TGTGCCAGCTCACCGGGGAATATCGAGGGTAATGAGCAGTTCTTC | CASSPGNIEGNEQFF
TRBJ2-1 | many | . | TRBV7-6 | TGTGCCAGCAGCCCCGGGAGCTACAATGAGCAGTTCTTC | CASSPGSYNEQFF
TRBJ2-6 | few | . | TRBV6-5 | TGTGCCAGCAGTTACCCGGTTCCTCCCGACGTCCTGACTTTC | CASSYPVPPDVLTF
TRBJ2-1 | many | . | TRBV12-3/TRBV12-4 | TGTGCCAGCAGTTTTGGGGGGAGCCACAATGAGCAGTTCTTC | CASSFGGSHNEQFF
TRBJ1-2 | many | . | TRBV5-1 | TGCGCCAGCAGCCCGGACGAGCTCTATGGCTACACCTTC | CASSPDELYGYTF